The 31 T cell receptor beta chains below all came from one sample that was sequenced in a study of breast tumors, draining lymph nodes, adjacent tissues. TCRdb passed the multiplex PCR reads through MiXCR, listing each CDR3 protein once. The repertoire has 55,000 to 75,000 distinct CDR3 sequences, about 40% of them found once; the top ten carry roughly 9.1%. Sequencing was performed on breast tumor tissue. These receptors were taken from a female donor with breast cancer. Some clones in this sample may be carry-over from other donors' samples.

The chain uses TRBV14 and TRBJ2-2, with 8 bases matching TRBD1. The V gene end was trimmed by 6 bases and the J gene end by 7 bases; junction bases not matched to a gene: 10. The germline V gene has CDR1 SGHDN and CDR2 FVKESK. This CDR3 has 15 residues. CDR3 nucleotides: TGTGCCAGCAGATCAGGGGCACAGGGGGGCGGGGAGCTGTTTTTT. The encoded protein is CASRSGAQGGGELFF.

On this clonotype itself: A read error may account for a junction end that differs from germline. The chain has TRBV10-3 and TRBJ1-4; D is ambiguous. In germline, CDR1 is ENHRY, CDR2 SYGVKD. CDR3 length: 16 residues. The CDR3 coding sequence is TGTGCCATCAGTGAGTCGAAAGGGTTTGAGAATGAAAAACTGCTTTTT. Its protein product is CAISESKGFENEKLLF.

Details on this clonotype: The DNA is left out, because the CDR3 cannot be placed on it with certainty; the CDR3 is given as TCRdb lists it. The chain combines TRBV25-1 with TRBJ2-7; TRBD2 reflects the table's D call only, with no check against the DNA. Germline-derived CDR1 and CDR2 are MGHDK and SYGVNS. The CDR3 comprises 24 residues, both ends counted. CDR3 sequence reads: CASSFYICSASSGLAGDNSYEQYF.

This clonotype was observed at least ten times. Being one base from a much bigger clone, this may be a read error. The J gene is TRBJ1-2, the V gene TRBV20-1; no reliable D call. The CDR3 spans 15 residues. CDR1 DFQATT and CDR2 SNEGSKA come from the germline V gene (reference sequence). Trimming cost V 3 bases and J 4 bases, with 18 bases left between them. CDR3 sequence (DNA): TGCAGTGCTAGTCCTGGCAGTGACCCCACCTATGGCTACACCTTC. Its translation is CSASPGSDPTYGYTF.

This clonotype came up many times. The chain couples TRBV6-6 to TRBJ1-2; TRBD1 is a possible D gene (5 bases). CDR1 and CDR2 (germline): MNHNY, SVGAGI (reference sequence). V lost 6 bases and J 0 bases, leaving 20 bases between the germline ends. The length of the CDR3 is 17 residues. This CDR3 is CASSNRDGPYTNYGYTF. The CDR3 DNA is TGTGCCAGCAGCAACCGGGACGGACCGTATACTAACTATGGCTACACCTTC.

This clonotype was detected many times. The chain couples TRBV11-1 to TRBJ2-5, with TRBD2 as a possible D gene (6 bases). Between the trimmed V and J ends, which lost 4 bases and 5 bases, there was a span of 14 bases. Germline values: CDR1 SGHAT, CDR2 FQDESV (reference sequence). The CDR3 covers 14 residues. The CDR3 here is CASSWRGGTETQYF. Written as DNA, the CDR3 is TGTGCCAGCAGCTGGAGAGGCGGGACGGAGACCCAGTACTTC.

The chain employs TRBV7-2 and TRBJ2-5; 9 bases agree with TRBD2. J gave up 6 bases and V 1 base, and 6 bases lay outside the gene matches. Germline loops: CDR1 SGHTA, CDR2 FQGNSA. This CDR3 comprises 15 residues. The CDR3 DNA sequence: TGTGCCAGCAGCTTAGTAGCGGGAGAGTCGAAGACCCAGTACTTC. Protein: CASSLVAGESKTQYF.

For this clonotype: This could be a read error, since a much larger clone is one nucleotide away. V gene TRBV6-2 or TRBV6-3 combines with J gene TRBJ2-7, with TRBD1 matching over 7 bases. The CDR3 runs to 12 residues. Germline-derived CDR1 and CDR2 are MNHEY and SVGEGT. The CDR3: CASSWGQRGQCF. CDR3 coding DNA: TGTGCCAGCAGTTGGGGACAGAGGGGGCAGTGCTTC.

This clonotype was observed at least ten times. This chain joins TRBV15 and TRBJ1-3; weak D call: TRBD1 (5 bases). There are 14 residues in the CDR3. Germline V gene data show CDR1 as LNHNV and CDR2 as YYDKDF (reference sequence). The V end was cut by 2 bases, the J end by 15 bases, with 20 bases between. CDR3 region: CATSRRPGTGRKYF. The CDR3 bases are TGTGCCACCAGCAGACGCCCCGGGACGGGTCGGAAATATTTT. Drawing the rest from reference TRBV15 and TRBJ1-3, the complete variable domain is DAMVIQNPRYQVTQFGKPVTLSCSQTLNHNVMYWYQQKSSQAPKLLFHYYDKDFNNEADTPDNFQSRRPNTSFCFLDIRSPGLGDTAMYLCATSRRPGTGRKYFGEGSWLTVV.

This clonotype was counted between two and nine times. It may be a read error: a sequence one base away is much more abundant. The gene calls are TRBV6-5 and TRBJ2-7; a weak D match, TRBD2 (5 bases). From germline, CDR1 is MNHEY and CDR2 SVGAGI. Trimming cost V 7 bases and J 0 bases, with 13 bases left between them. The CDR3 totals 14 residues. The CDR3 DNA sequence: TGTGCCAGCACCCGTACGGGGAGCTCCTACGAGCAGTACTTC. This sequence encodes CASTRTGSSYEQYF.

This clonotype was counted ten times or more. The V gene is TRBV6-5, the J gene TRBJ2-1; TRBD1 matches at 9 bases. The germline CDR1 and CDR2 sequences are MNHEY and SVGAGI. CDR3 length: 16 residues. The junction had 4 bases not matched to a gene; V was cut back by 3 bases and J by 1 base. CDR3 nucleotides: TGTGCCAGCAGTTATGGGGGACAGGGATCCTACAATGAGCAGTTCTTC. It yields the protein CASSYGGQGSYNEQFF.

This clonotype was seen ten or more times. The genes are TRBV3-1 and TRBJ2-1; D possibly corresponds to TRBD2 (5 bases). The CDR3 extends over 14 amino acids. From germline, CDR1 is LGHDT and CDR2 YNNKEL (reference sequence). V was cut by 4 bases and J by 8 bases, with 15 bases left in between. The CDR3 nucleotides are TGTGCCAGCAGCCGATCGACTAATCGCGATGAGCAGTTCTTC. It codes for CASSRSTNRDEQFF.

This clonotype is classed as medium-sized. CDR3 DNA sequence: TGTGCCAGCAGCCAAGATCAGGGACCCTATGGCTACACCTTC. Its translation: CASSQDQGPYGYTF. The V and J genes are TRBV4-2 and TRBJ1-2, with a tentative D call TRBD1 (5 bases). V was pared by 0 bases and J by 4 bases, with 9 bases between. CDR1 and CDR2 from the germline V gene are LGHNA and YNFKEQ. This CDR3 contains 14 residues.

As regards this clonotype: The conserved phenylalanine or tryptophan normally closing the CDR3 is absent here, so this likely arose from a read error. The chain joins TRBV9 to TRBJ2-2, with 12 nucleotides matching TRBD2. The CDR3 covers 17 residues. Trimming at V came to 4 bases and at J to 3 bases, leaving 7 bases not matched to a gene. Germline CDR1 and CDR2: SGDLS and YYNGEE. The CDR3 sequence: CASSIRTSGADTGELFS. CDR3 coding DNA: TGTGCCAGCAGCATCCGGACTAGCGGGGCGGACACCGGGGAGCTGTTTTCT.

The gene calls are TRBV7-2 and TRBJ2-7, with 9 bases identical to TRBD1. The germline V gene has CDR1 SGHTA and CDR2 FQGNSA. The CDR3 runs 18 residues. The junction had 17 bases not matched to a gene; V was cut back by 2 bases and J by 6 bases. The CDR3 DNA follows: TGTGCCAGCAGCTTACTCCCGGGACAGGGACAGCCCCTGGGCGAGCAGTACTTC. Translation: CASSLLPGQGQPLGEQYF. Full variable domain (missing parts from reference TRBV7-2 and TRBJ2-7): GAGVSQSPSNKVTEKGKDVELRCDPISGHTALYWYRQSLGQGLEFLIYFQGNSAPDKSGLPSDRFSAERTGGSVSTLTIQRTQQEDSAVYLCASSLLPGQGQPLGEQYFGPGTRLTVT.

This clonotype was counted ten times or more. The chain links TRBV9 to TRBJ2-7, with D hard to call. Germline loops: CDR1 SGDLS, CDR2 YYNGEE. This CDR3 is built from 15 residues. V lost 3 bases and J 3 bases, leaving 16 bases between the germline ends. In nucleotides, the CDR3 is TGTGCCAGCAGCGCCGGACCCAGCCACTTCTACGAGCAGTACTTC. Its translation: CASSAGPSHFYEQYF.

This clonotype was seen a handful of times. The rearrangement uses TRBV28 and TRBJ2-1; D perhaps matches TRBD1 (5 bases). This CDR3 comprises 13 residues. V lost 3 bases to trimming and J lost 8 bases, with 11 bases between them. Germline CDR1 reads MDHEN; CDR2 reads SYDVKM. CDR3 in DNA: TGTGCCAGCAGTTTCCAGACAGTCTATGAGCAGTTCTTC. Translated, it gives CASSFQTVYEQFF. Full variable domain (remainder filled in from reference TRBV28 and TRBJ2-1): DVKVTQSSRYLVKRTGEKVFLECVQDMDHENMFWYRQDPGLGLRLIYFSYDVKMKEKGDIPEGYSVSREKKERFSLILESASTNQTSMYLCASSFQTVYEQFFGPGTRLTVL.

This clonotype was recorded a few times. A much bigger clone sits one base away, suggesting this may be a read error. The V gene is TRBV6-5, the J gene TRBJ1-5; D gene unclear. Trimming shortened V by 5 bases and J by 7 bases, and 12 bases separated the two germline ends. The CDR3 is 13 amino acids. Germline V gives CDR1 MNHEY, CDR2 SVGAGI. The CDR3 region is CASSHESGQPQHF. CDR3 DNA: TGTGCCAGCAGTCACGAATCCGGACAGCCCCAGCATTTT.

This sequence joins TRBV20-1 and TRBJ2-5; TRBD1 matches 7 bases. The CDR3 is made up of 14 amino acids. V lost 6 bases, J lost 5 bases, and 12 bases stayed unmatched. The germline gives CDR1 DFQATT, CDR2 SNEGSKA (reference sequence). The CDR3 loop is CSASRTGGGETQYF. Written as DNA, the CDR3 is TGCAGTGCATCGCGGACAGGAGGAGGCGAGACCCAGTACTTC.

This clonotype was observed at least ten times. The rearrangement links TRBV5-6 to TRBJ1-5, with D unresolved. V was pared by 2 bases and J by 3 bases, with 6 bases between. Germline V gene data show CDR1 as SGHDT and CDR2 as YYEEEE. The CDR3 sequence is 13 residues long. The CDR3 DNA is TGTGCCAGCAGCTTAGGGATCAATCAGCCCCAGCATTTT. Its protein is CASSLGINQPQHF.

This clonotype was detected many times. This sequence joins TRBV6-2 or TRBV6-3 and TRBJ1-2, with 9 positions matching TRBD1. V dropped 6 bases and J dropped 8; count of bases not matched to a gene: 7. The CDR3 is 13 amino acids. Germline assignment: CDR1 MNHEY and CDR2 SVGEGT. The DNA of the CDR3 is TGTGCCAGCAGCACAGGGGGCGCGAGAGGCTACACCTTC. Translating it yields CASSTGGARGYTF.

This clonotype was counted at least ten times. The V and J genes are TRBV5-8 and TRBJ2-5; TRBD2 agrees at 7 bases. Per the germline V gene, CDR1 is SGHTS and CDR2 is YDEGEE. Trimming at V came to 5 bases and at J to 0 bases, leaving 1 base not matched to a gene. The CDR3 has 13 residues. This CDR3 is CASRREYQETQYF. DNA for the CDR3: TGTGCCAGCAGGCGGGAGTACCAAGAGACCCAGTACTTC.

At least ten counts were recorded for this clonotype. The chain is built from TRBV18 and TRBJ1-2, with a weak D call TRBD1 (5 bases). CDR3 size: 12 residues. Trimming pared 11 bases from V and 3 bases from J, leaving 13 bases between. Germline CDR1 reads KGHSH; CDR2 reads LQKENI. The DNA for the CDR3 is TGTGCCGCGAGGGGCCCCTACTATGGCTACACCTTC. It yields the protein CAARGPYYGYTF.

The table lists this clonotype with a few counts. Being one base from a much bigger clone, this may be a read error. J is TRBJ2-7 and V is TRBV6-1; 10 bases are a match to TRBD2. The V gene's germline CDR1 is MNHNS and CDR2 SASEGT. V was pared by 5 bases and J by 0 bases, with 7 bases of the junction left unmatched. The CDR3 consists of 16 residues. The CDR3 loop is CASSRSGRSYSYEQYF. The CDR3 nucleotides read TGTGCCAGCAGTCGTAGCGGGAGGTCCTACTCCTACGAGCAGTACTTC.

This clonotype was detected ten times or more. The J gene is TRBJ2-3, the V gene TRBV20-1; the D is unclear. Looked up from germline, CDR1 is DFQATT and CDR2 is SNEGSKA (reference sequence). V shed 3 bases and J shed 0 bases, with 10 bases lying between them. The CDR3 is 14 residues long. CDR3 DNA: TGCAGTGCTAGGCACAGTTCTAGCACAGATACGCAGTATTTT. Its protein product is CSARHSSSTDTQYF.

V gene TRBV7-9 combines with J gene TRBJ1-3; 7 nucleotides agree with TRBD1. With V trimmed by 4 bases and J by 0 bases, 15 bases remained unmatched. Germline V gene data show CDR1 as SEHNR and CDR2 as FQNEAQ (reference sequence). The CDR3 is 19 amino acids. The CDR3 region has the DNA TGTGCCAGCAGCTCCCTGGACGGGACAGCTCAAAGCTCTGGAAACACCATATATTTT. This sequence encodes CASSSLDGTAQSSGNTIYF. Looking up the rest from reference TRBV7-9 and TRBJ1-3 gives the full variable domain: DTGVSQNPRHKITKRGQNVTFRCDPISEHNRLYWYRQTLGQGPEFLTYFQNEAQLEKSRLLSDRFSAERPKGSFSTLEIQRTEQGDSAMYLCASSSLDGTAQSSGNTIYFGEGSWLTVV.

There are many counts of this clonotype. The rearrangement uses TRBV28 and TRBJ2-3; 9 bases fit TRBD1. Germline-derived CDR1 and CDR2 are MDHEN and SYDVKM. The CDR3 totals 14 residues. The junction had 1 base not matched to a gene; V was cut back by 6 bases and J by 0 bases. CDR3 loop: CASRGTGSTDTQYF. CDR3 nucleotide sequence: TGTGCCAGCAGGGGGACAGGGAGCACAGATACGCAGTATTTT.

The CDR3 loop is CASSVGRYSSGNTIYF. The CDR3 region has the DNA TGTGCCAGCAGCGTAGGGCGGTACAGCTCTGGAAACACCATATATTTT. V gene TRBV9 combines with J gene TRBJ1-3; D ambiguous. V was trimmed by 0 bases and J by 0 bases, leaving 10 bases between them. CDR1 is SGDLS, CDR2 YYNGEE, per germline. This CDR3 contains 16 residues.

The V call is TRBV19, the J call TRBJ2-1; TRBD1 matches 8 bases. Trimming removed 9 bases from V and 7 bases from J; junction bases left unmatched: 8. The CDR3 spans 13 residues. The germline CDR1 and CDR2 sequences are LNHDA and SQIVND (reference sequence). The CDR3 loop reads CASAVTGVNEQFF. CDR3 nucleotide sequence: TGTGCCAGCGCCGTGACAGGGGTAAATGAGCAGTTCTTC.

In this sample, this clonotype turned up a few times. This may stem from a read error, because a much larger clone lies one nucleotide away. The chain is built from TRBV5-6 and TRBJ2-3; 7 bases are shared with TRBD1. From germline, CDR1 is SGHDT and CDR2 YYEEEE. The CDR3 is made up of 15 amino acids. Trimming removed 2 bases from V and 7 bases from J; junction bases left unmatched: 10. CDR3 nucleotides: TGTGCCAGCAGCTTTACAGGGGCGGTATCGTATACGCAGTATTTT. Protein: CASSFTGAVSYTQYF.

This clonotype was recorded at least ten times. In nucleotides, the CDR3 is TGTGCCAGCAGCCATGACAGGTTAGGCTACACCTTC. It translates to CASSHDRLGYTF. The V gene is TRBV3-1, the J gene TRBJ1-2, with a possible D match to TRBD1 (6 bases). This CDR3 contains 12 residues. From germline, CDR1 is LGHDT and CDR2 YNNKEL (reference sequence). With 3 bases removed from V and 8 bases from J, the gap between germline ends came to 10 bases.